This T cell receptor beta chain emerged from a study of T cells after yellow fever vaccination. Study-level points and caveats: It was the secondary response that reached its peak faster, day 5 versus 15, but it was weaker. Re-detected after boosting: most primary clones, 96% of CD4 and about 90% of CD8.

This clonotype was observed a few times. Its specificity is unknown. The germline CDR1 and CDR2 sequences are DFQATT and SNEGSKA (reference sequence). V lost 3 bases to trimming and J lost 1 base, with 9 bases between them. The CDR3 length is 13 residues. TCRdb re-called the 5' RACE reads with MiXCR, one entry per CDR3 protein. The sample consists of approximately 550,000 distinct CDR3 sequences, about 13% of them appearing once. This clonotype was sampled from a man under 40 who received the YFV17D yellow fever vaccine. The sample was PBMCs, taken on the day of the yellow fever booster vaccination. The J gene is TRBJ1-2, the V gene TRBV20-1, with unresolved D. This chain's CDR3 is CSARGPSNYGYTF. The CDR3 DNA is TGCAGTGCTAGGGGCCCCAGTAACTATGGCTACACCTTC.